One sample yielded the 9 T cell receptor beta chains listed below, sequenced in a study of blood T cells in healthy people across ages. Next came a second PCR, run for about 6 to 11 cycles, which used a sample-barcoded 5' primer along with a J-beta primer mix. TCRdb recomputed calls from the 5' RACE reads with MiXCR, one row per CDR3 protein. The table lists just over 800,000 distinct CDR3 sequences, 62% of them singletons, with roughly 25% in the top ten. Material for sequencing was blood. These TCRs come from a man aged 30 to 39 in good health.

The chain links TRBV10-3 to TRBJ2-7; D is uncertain. From germline, CDR1 is ENHRY and CDR2 SYGVKD. Trimming removed 3 bases from V and 3 bases from J, with 9 bases in between. The CDR3 is made up of 13 amino acids. DNA of the CDR3: TGTGCCATCAGTGACCCCCTGGACTACGAGCAGTACTTC. Protein product: CAISDPLDYEQYF.

This clonotype was seen a few times. V is TRBV29-1 and J is TRBJ2-1; tentatively, D is TRBD1 or TRBD2 (5 bases each). The V end was cut by 6 bases, the J end by 2 bases, with 23 bases between. The CDR3 is made up of 17 amino acids. Per the germline V gene, CDR1 is SQVTM and CDR2 is ANQGSEA. In DNA form, the CDR3 reads TGCAGCGTACGATTTACAGGCCGGGACGCCACCTACAATGAGCAGTTCTTC. This translates into CSVRFTGRDATYNEQFF.

The V gene is TRBV6-2 or TRBV6-3, the J gene TRBJ2-1, with D maybe TRBD2 (6 bases). Germline CDR1 MNHEY, CDR2 SVGEGT. V dropped 6 bases and J dropped 15 bases, with 15 bases sitting between them. The length of the CDR3 is 11 residues. The CDR3 spells CASRYGGRAFF. CDR3 nucleotides: TGTGCCAGCAGATACGGGGGTCGTGCGTTCTTC.

The chain is built from TRBV9 and TRBJ1-3; D might be TRBD1 (5 bases). Looked up from germline, CDR1 is SGDLS and CDR2 is YYNGEE. The CDR3 contains 14 residues. Trimming pared 0 bases from V and 6 bases from J, leaving 10 bases between. The CDR3 is CASSVAGLENTIYF. The CDR3 DNA is TGTGCCAGCAGCGTAGCAGGGCTGGAAAACACCATATATTTT.

The rearrangement joins TRBV20-1 to TRBJ2-7, with D possibly being TRBD2 (5 bases). Germline-derived CDR1 and CDR2 are DFQATT and SNEGSKA (reference sequence). This CDR3 spans 15 amino acids. The germline V and J ends were trimmed by 5 bases and 2 bases, with 19 bases remaining between them. CDR3 sequence: CSAEAAGYATYEQYF. The CDR3, as DNA: TGCAGTGCTGAAGCCGCGGGCTACGCTACCTACGAGCAGTACTTC.

The chain has TRBV5-5 and TRBJ1-1, with D possibly TRBD1 on 6 matching bases. Germline V lookup: CDR1 SGHKS, CDR2 YYEKEE (reference sequence). Trimming left V 0 bases short and J 5 bases short, with 11 bases between. The CDR3 covers 14 residues. The CDR3, as DNA: TGTGCCAGCAGCTTGGATACAGGGTATACTGAAGCTTTCTTT. Amino acids: CASSLDTGYTEAFF.

This clonotype appeared a few times. This chain uses TRBV28 with TRBJ2-5, with 9 bases that match TRBD1. The V and J ends lost 8 bases and 5 bases, in that order; junction bases with no gene match: 0. Per germline, CDR1 MDHEN and CDR2 SYDVKM. The CDR3 length is 11 residues. For the CDR3, the DNA is TGTGCCAGCGGACAGGGGGAGACCCAGTACTTC. Amino acid sequence: CASGQGETQYF. Supplemented by reference TRBV28 and TRBJ2-5, the full variable domain reads DVKVTQSSRYLVKRTGEKVFLECVQDMDHENMFWYRQDPGLGLRLIYFSYDVKMKEKGDIPEGYSVSREKKERFSLILESASTNQTSMYLCASGQGETQYFGPGTRLLVL.

CDR3 nucleotides: TGTGCCAGCAGCCAAAGCGGGGGGGTCACAGATACGCAGTATTTT. Protein product: CASSQSGGVTDTQYF. V is TRBV3-1 and J is TRBJ2-3; 10 bases are shared with TRBD2. The V segment lost 2 bases and the J segment 2 bases; nucleotides outside the gene matches: 1. Per the germline V gene, CDR1 is LGHDT and CDR2 is YNNKEL (reference sequence). The CDR3 extends over 15 amino acids.

The genes are TRBV29-1 and TRBJ2-3, with D tentatively TRBD1 (5 bases). The V gene lost 3 bases and the J gene lost 2 bases, with 12 bases spanning the gap. CDR1 is SQVTM and CDR2 is ANQGSEA in the germline V gene. This CDR3 is 14 amino acids long. The CDR3 DNA is TGCAGCGTTGAGTCAGGGAAGAACACAGATACGCAGTATTTT. This translates into CSVESGKNTDTQYF.